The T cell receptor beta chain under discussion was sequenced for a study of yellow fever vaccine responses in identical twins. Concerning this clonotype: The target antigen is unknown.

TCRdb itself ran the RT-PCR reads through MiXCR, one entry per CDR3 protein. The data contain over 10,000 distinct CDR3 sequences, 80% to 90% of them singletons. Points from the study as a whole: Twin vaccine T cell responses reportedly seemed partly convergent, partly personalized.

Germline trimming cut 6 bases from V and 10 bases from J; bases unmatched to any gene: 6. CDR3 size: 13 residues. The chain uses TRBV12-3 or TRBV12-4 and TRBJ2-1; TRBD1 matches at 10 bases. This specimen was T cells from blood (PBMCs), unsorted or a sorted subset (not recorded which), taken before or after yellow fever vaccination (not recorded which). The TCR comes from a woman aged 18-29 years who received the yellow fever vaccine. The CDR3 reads CASSGTGEGEQFF. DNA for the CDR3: TGTGCCAGCAGCGGGACAGGGGAAGGAGAGCAGTTCTTC.